This TCR beta chain was observed in a study of blood T cells in healthy people across ages. Findings and caveats of the study: A conclusive naive versus antigen-experienced comparison was prevented by the unsorted PBMCs.

In terms of origin and age, donors were healthy Caucasian individuals from Russia aged 6 to 90. Each donor gave about 9.3 milliliters of peripheral blood. A second PCR, run for roughly 7 to 12 cycles, used a sample-barcoded 5' primer plus a J-beta primer mix. TCRdb reanalysed the 5' RACE reads using MiXCR and keeps one entry per CDR3 protein. The sample includes about 800,000 distinct CDR3 sequences, about 25% of them seen just once. The table lists this clonotype with a few counts. Its antigen is as yet unknown. A junction boundary mismatches the germline segment, possibly from a read error. CDR3 length: 12 amino acids. Germline V CDR1 and CDR2: DFQATT, SNEGSKA (reference sequence). The sample was also linked to a second study, of T cells of mothers and their children. That paper adds: Sequencing returned over 8 million TCR beta CDR3 reads per mother and about 3 million per child.

The sequenced sample was blood. The sequence came from a boy younger than 18 in good health. J is TRBJ1-1 and V is TRBV20-1; D gene uncertain. CDR3 amino acids: CSAPRPNAEAFF. The DNA for the CDR3 is TGCAGTGCTCCCAGACCGAACGCTGAAGCTTTCTTT.